The rows below give T cell receptor beta chains drawn from one sample of a study of shared clonotypes between healthy human individuals. Clones were sequenced by immunoSEQ multiplex PCR, and TCRdb holds only the in-frame ones, with some missing. The sample carries some 660,000 clones, 55% to 85% recorded once. What was sequenced was memory CD4+ T cells sorted from blood. The receptors stem from a woman aged 30 to 39 in good health. Both conserved end residues are part of each CDR3. D genes are given only for firm matches. For some rows the clone size is stated as once, few or many, or as a class when expanded; others skip it.

cdr3_nt cdr3_aa clone_size v_call d_call j_call
TGCGCCAGCGGAGTAGCGGGAGGATACAATGAGCAGTTCTTC CASGVAGGYNEQFF - TRBV5-1 TRBD2 TRBJ2-1
TGCAGCGTTTCAGGAGGGGCAGGGGGCAATCAGCCCCAGCATTTT CSVSGGAGGNQPQHF few TRBV29-1 - TRBJ1-5
TGTGCCAGCAGCTCAACCTCTCTAGCGGGAGGGGGGGCAGATACGCAGTATTTT CASSSTSLAGGGADTQYF once TRBV5-4 TRBD2 TRBJ2-3
TGTGCCAGTAGTATAATGGGCTCTGAAGCTTTCTTT CASSIMGSEAFF once TRBV19 - TRBJ1-1
TGTGCCAGCTCACCACCAACGGGGAGTGGATACGAGCAGTACTTC CASSPPTGSGYEQYF - TRBV18 - TRBJ2-7
TGTGCCAGCACCAGAGGACTCATCGGGGAGCTGTTTTTT CASTRGLIGELFF many TRBV6-5 - TRBJ2-2
TGTGCCAGCAGCCCCCTGTTATCTTATAATGAAAAACTGTTTTTT CASSPLLSYNEKLFF - TRBV6-5 - TRBJ1-4
TGTGCCAGCAGCTATTTCAGGACAGGCTCTTATGGCTACACCTTC CASSYFRTGSYGYTF - TRBV7-2 TRBD1 TRBJ1-2
TGTGCCAGCAGCTTAGATGGTTGGGGGGGAAGCAACGAGCAGTACTTC CASSLDGWGGSNEQYF - TRBV7-8 TRBD2 TRBJ2-7
TGTGCCAGCAGCTTATCCGGTAGCGGCCCGCAAGAGACCCAGTACTTC CASSLSGSGPQETQYF - TRBV7-6 - TRBJ2-5
TGTGCCAGCAGCCCCGGGCTCTCTAATGAAAAACTGTTTTTT CASSPGLSNEKLFF - TRBV2 - TRBJ1-4
TGTGCCTGGAGTACCCTCTATGGGGAGCTGTTTTTT CAWSTLYGELFF - TRBV30 - TRBJ2-2
TGTGCCAGCAGTTTTTCAAACACTGAAGCTTTCTTT CASSFSNTEAFF once TRBV28 - TRBJ1-1
TGCGCCAGCAGCTATGAGACAGGGAATAACTACGAGCAGTACTTC CASSYETGNNYEQYF - TRBV5-1 TRBD1 TRBJ2-7
TGCGCCAGCCAGTCGGCCCTTGGACAGCCCCAGCATTTT CASQSALGQPQHF few TRBV10-1 - TRBJ1-5
TGTGCCAGCAGCGTCGGTCTAGCAGAACCCTACGAGCAGTACTTC CASSVGLAEPYEQYF - TRBV7-9 - TRBJ2-7
TGTGCCAGCACCCCGGGACTAGCGGGAGGGAGGGCCGGGGAGCTGTTTTTT CASTPGLAGGRAGELFF - TRBV27 TRBD2 TRBJ2-2
TGTGCCAGCGGGAGTCCGGGACCCCGGGTAATTGGCTATGGCTACACCTTC CASGSPGPRVIGYGYTF once TRBV28 - TRBJ1-2
TGTGCCACCCTACGGACTGAAGCTTTCTTT CATLRTEAFF - TRBV6-1 - TRBJ1-1
TGCGCCAGCAGCTGGGATGGACTCTCACAAACCGGGGAGCTGTTTTTT CASSWDGLSQTGELFF once TRBV5-1 - TRBJ2-2
TGTGCCTGGAGTCGGGGACAGGGCTATGGCTACACCTTC CAWSRGQGYGYTF - TRBV30 TRBD1 TRBJ1-2
TGTGCCAGCAGCATGGGGTGGATGGGACGAGACGAGCAGTACTTC CASSMGWMGRDEQYF - TRBV5-4 - TRBJ2-7
TGTGCCAGCAGCTTAGATGGCCAGGGACAAGAGACCCAGTACTTC CASSLDGQGQETQYF - TRBV7-9 - TRBJ2-5
TGTGCCAGCAGTTTAAGTCGGAACTCTGGAAACACCATATATTTT CASSLSRNSGNTIYF - TRBV27 - TRBJ1-3
TGTGCCAGCAGCCAGTGGACTAGCGGGAGGGCCCAGTACTTC CASSQWTSGRAQYF - TRBV7-2 TRBD2 TRBJ2-5
TGTGCCAGTAGTGTCGCTTGGACAGTAAATCAGCCCCAGCATTTT CASSVAWTVNQPQHF - TRBV19 - TRBJ1-5
TGCAGCGTTCCAACAGGGAACTATGGCTACACCTTC CSVPTGNYGYTF - TRBV29-1 - TRBJ1-2
TGTGCCAGCAGCCGACTAGCGGGAGTGAACGAGCAGTACTTC CASSRLAGVNEQYF - TRBV2 TRBD2 TRBJ2-7
TGCGCCAGCAGCCCCGGACTCGGGGGCGGCAATGAGCAGTTCTTC CASSPGLGGGNEQFF once TRBV5-1 - TRBJ2-1
TGTGCCAGCAGTACCCGGAACATTCAGTACTTC CASSTRNIQYF - TRBV2 - TRBJ2-4
TGTGCCAGCACGGTTGGGGGTAACAATGAGCAGTTCTTC CASTVGGNNEQFF - TRBV7-2 - TRBJ2-1
TGTGCCAGCAAGGGAGGAGAGACCCAGTACTTC CASKGGETQYF few TRBV2 - TRBJ2-5
TGCGCCAGCAGTTGGGGGCCAGGGCAGAACACTGAAGCTTTCTTT CASSWGPGQNTEAFF - TRBV5-1 - TRBJ1-1
TGCGCCAGCAGCTTGGCCCAAGCGGGGCCCCACGAGCAGTACTTC CASSLAQAGPHEQYF - TRBV5-1 TRBD2 TRBJ2-7
TGTGCCAGCAGCTTAGACACCCGAGGCGCTGAAGCTTTCTTT CASSLDTRGAEAFF - TRBV7-6 - TRBJ1-1
TGTGCCAGCAGGCCGACAGGGGCCGACACCGGGGAGCTGTTTTTT CASRPTGADTGELFF once TRBV7-9 TRBD1 TRBJ2-2
TGTGCCAGCAGCACGCGCGGGAGTGGGAACACCGGGGAGCTGTTTTTT CASSTRGSGNTGELFF - TRBV7-9 TRBD2 TRBJ2-2
TGTGCCAGCTCACCACTTCCGAGCTCTGGGGCCAACGTCCTGACTTTC CASSPLPSSGANVLTF once TRBV18 - TRBJ2-6
TGCGCCAGCAGCTTTTCGGGAGGGGCCTACGAGCAGTACTTC CASSFSGGAYEQYF - TRBV5-1 TRBD2 TRBJ2-7
TGTGCCAGCAGCGTAGCAGGGGACGATCAGCCCCAGCATTTT CASSVAGDDQPQHF - TRBV9 - TRBJ1-5
TGTGCCAGCAGTTACTCGCAGGCGACACCCTACGAGCAGTACTTC CASSYSQATPYEQYF - TRBV6-6 - TRBJ2-7
TGTGCCAGCAGGGGACAGCTTTCGGGTGGCTACACCTTC CASRGQLSGGYTF - TRBV18 TRBD1 TRBJ1-2
TGTGCCTGGAGTAGCTACAGGGGTGCAAACAATCAGCCCCAGCATTTT CAWSSYRGANNQPQHF few TRBV30 TRBD1 TRBJ1-5
TGTGCCATCAGTGAAACTAGCGGGGTAACAGATACGCAGTATTTT CAISETSGVTDTQYF few TRBV10-3 TRBD2 TRBJ2-3
TGTGCCAGCAGCTTCAGGGTCAATCAGCCCCAGCATTTT CASSFRVNQPQHF - TRBV5-5 - TRBJ1-5
TGCGCCAGCAGCCAGTGGACAGGTTTAGGAGCAATGAACACTGAAGCTTTCTTT CASSQWTGLGAMNTEAFF many TRBV4-1 TRBD1 TRBJ1-1
TGTGCCAGCAGCTTAGCCCCCTTAGGGTTCTCTAATGAAAAACTGTTTTTT CASSLAPLGFSNEKLFF few TRBV7-8 - TRBJ1-4
TGTGCCAGTAGACAGGGGATGGAGACCCAGTACTTC CASRQGMETQYF - TRBV19 TRBD1 TRBJ2-5
TGCGCCAGCAGCTTGTCTGTCAACACCGGGGAGCTGTTTTTT CASSLSVNTGELFF - TRBV5-1 - TRBJ2-2
TGTGCCAGCAGCTTATCCGGGACTAGCGGGGTCCATACGCAGTATTTT CASSLSGTSGVHTQYF once TRBV11-2 TRBD2 TRBJ2-3
TGTGCCAGCAGCCGCGGAGGGACAGGGAGCAATGAGCAGTTCTTC CASSRGGTGSNEQFF - TRBV5-6 TRBD1 TRBJ2-1
TGTGCCAGCAGTCGAACCGGGACACGTCTTACCTACGAGCAGTACTTC CASSRTGTRLTYEQYF - TRBV27 - TRBJ2-7
TGTGCCAGCAGCGGGACAGGGAGGTACAATGAGCAGTTCTTC CASSGTGRYNEQFF few TRBV25-1 TRBD1 TRBJ2-1